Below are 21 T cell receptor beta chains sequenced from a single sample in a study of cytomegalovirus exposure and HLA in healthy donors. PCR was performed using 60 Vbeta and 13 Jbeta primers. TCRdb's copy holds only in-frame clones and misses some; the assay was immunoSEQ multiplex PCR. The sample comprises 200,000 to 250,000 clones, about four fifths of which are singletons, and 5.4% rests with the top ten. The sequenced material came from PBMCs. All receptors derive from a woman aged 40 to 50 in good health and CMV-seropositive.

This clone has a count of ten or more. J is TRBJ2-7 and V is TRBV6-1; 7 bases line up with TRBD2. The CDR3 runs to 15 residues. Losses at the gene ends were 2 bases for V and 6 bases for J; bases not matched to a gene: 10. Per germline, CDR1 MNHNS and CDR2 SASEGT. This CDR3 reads CASSEQLAEPREQYF. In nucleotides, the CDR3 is TGTGCCAGCAGTGAACAGCTAGCGGAACCCCGCGAGCAGTACTTC.

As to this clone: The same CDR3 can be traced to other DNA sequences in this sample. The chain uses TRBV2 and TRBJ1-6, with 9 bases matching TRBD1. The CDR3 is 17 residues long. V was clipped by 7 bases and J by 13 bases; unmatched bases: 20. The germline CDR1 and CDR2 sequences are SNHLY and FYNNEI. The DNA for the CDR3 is TGTGCCAGCATTGAGGACAGGGGCGTCGGTTTGGGCTCCCCCCTCCACTTT. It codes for CASIEDRGVGLGSPLHF.

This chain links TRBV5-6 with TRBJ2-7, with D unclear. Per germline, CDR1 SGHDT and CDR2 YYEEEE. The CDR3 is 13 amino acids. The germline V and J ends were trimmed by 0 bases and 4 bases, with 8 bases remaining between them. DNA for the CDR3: TGTGCCAGCAGCTTGGCCGGGTTTTACGAGCAGTACTTC. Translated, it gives CASSLAGFYEQYF. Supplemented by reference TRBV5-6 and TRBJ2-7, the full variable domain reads DAGVTQSPTHLIKTRGQQVTLRCSPKSGHDTVSWYQQALGQGPQFIFQYYEEEERQRGNFPDRFSGHQFPNYSSELNVNALLLGDSALYLCASSLAGFYEQYFGPGTRLTVT.

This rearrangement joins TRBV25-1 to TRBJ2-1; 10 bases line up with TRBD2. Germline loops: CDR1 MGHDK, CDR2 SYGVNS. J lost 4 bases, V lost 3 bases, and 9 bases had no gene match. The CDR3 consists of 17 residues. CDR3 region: CASSDSKREGRYNEQFF. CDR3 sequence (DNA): TGTGCCAGCAGTGACTCTAAGCGGGAGGGCCGGTACAATGAGCAGTTCTTC.

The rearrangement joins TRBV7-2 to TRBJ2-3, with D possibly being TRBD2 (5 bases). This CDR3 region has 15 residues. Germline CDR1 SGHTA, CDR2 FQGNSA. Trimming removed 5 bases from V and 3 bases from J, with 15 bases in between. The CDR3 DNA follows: TGTGCCAGCAGCCGGTCCGGGATGATGACAGATACGCAGTATTTT. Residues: CASSRSGMMTDTQYF.

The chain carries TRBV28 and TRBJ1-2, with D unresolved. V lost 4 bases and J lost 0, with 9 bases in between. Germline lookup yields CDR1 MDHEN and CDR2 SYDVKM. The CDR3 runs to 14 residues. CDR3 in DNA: TGTGCCAGCAGTTGGGAGGAGCCTAACTATGGCTACACCTTC. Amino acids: CASSWEEPNYGYTF.

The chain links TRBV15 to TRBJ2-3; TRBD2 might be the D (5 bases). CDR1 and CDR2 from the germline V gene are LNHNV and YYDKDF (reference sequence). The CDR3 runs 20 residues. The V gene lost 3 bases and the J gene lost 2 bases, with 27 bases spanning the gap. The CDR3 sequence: CATSSSQGGRSAIPTDTQYF. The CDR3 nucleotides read TGTGCCACCAGCAGCTCCCAAGGAGGCAGATCCGCCATCCCCACAGATACGCAGTATTTT.

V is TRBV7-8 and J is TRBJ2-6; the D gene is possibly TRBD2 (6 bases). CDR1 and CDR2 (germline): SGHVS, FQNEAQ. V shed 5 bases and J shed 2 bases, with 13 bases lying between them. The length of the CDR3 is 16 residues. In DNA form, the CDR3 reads TGTGCCAGCAGCCCTAGGGGAGGACCTGGGGCCAACGTCCTGACTTTC. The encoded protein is CASSPRGGPGANVLTF.

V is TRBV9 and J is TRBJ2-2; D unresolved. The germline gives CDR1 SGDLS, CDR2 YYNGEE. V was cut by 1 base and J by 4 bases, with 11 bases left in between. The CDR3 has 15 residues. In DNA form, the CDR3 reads TGTGCCAGCAGCGTAAGCAGCGCGCCCACCGGGGAGCTGTTTTTT. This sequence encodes CASSVSSAPTGELFF.

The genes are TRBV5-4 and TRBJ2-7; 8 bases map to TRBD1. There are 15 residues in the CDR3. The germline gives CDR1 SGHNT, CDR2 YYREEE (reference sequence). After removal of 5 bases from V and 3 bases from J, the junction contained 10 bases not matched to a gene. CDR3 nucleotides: TGTGCCAGCAGTCTCAACAGGGGGAGCGGCTACGAGCAGTACTTC. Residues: CASSLNRGSGYEQYF.

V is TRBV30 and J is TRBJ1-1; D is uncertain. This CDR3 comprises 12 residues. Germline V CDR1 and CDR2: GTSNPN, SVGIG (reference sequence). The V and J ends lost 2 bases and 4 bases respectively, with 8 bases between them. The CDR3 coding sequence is TGTGCCTGGAGTCGGGAGGCCACTGAAGCTTTCTTT. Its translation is CAWSREATEAFF. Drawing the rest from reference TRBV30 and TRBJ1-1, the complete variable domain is SQTIHQWPATLVQPVGSPLSLECTVEGTSNPNLYWYRQAAGRGLQLLFYSVGIGQISSEVPQNLSASRPQDRQFILSSKKLLLSDSGFYLCAWSREATEAFFGQGTRLTVV.

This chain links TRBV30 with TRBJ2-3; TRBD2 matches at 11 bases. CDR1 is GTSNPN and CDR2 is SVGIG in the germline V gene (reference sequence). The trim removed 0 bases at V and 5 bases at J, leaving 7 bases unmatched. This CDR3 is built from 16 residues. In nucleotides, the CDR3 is TGTGCCTGGAGTGTGGGGACTAGCGGAGCCGGAGATACGCAGTATTTT. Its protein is CAWSVGTSGAGDTQYF.

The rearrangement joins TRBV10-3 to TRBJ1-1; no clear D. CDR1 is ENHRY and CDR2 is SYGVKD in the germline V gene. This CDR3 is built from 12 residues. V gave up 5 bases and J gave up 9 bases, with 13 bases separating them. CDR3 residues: CAISKEGIQAFF. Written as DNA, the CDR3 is TGTGCCATCAGTAAGGAGGGCATCCAAGCTTTCTTT.

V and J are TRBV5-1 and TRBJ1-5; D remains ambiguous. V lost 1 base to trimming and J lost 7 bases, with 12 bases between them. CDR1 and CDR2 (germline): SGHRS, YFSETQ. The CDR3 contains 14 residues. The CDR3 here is CASSLSGRPQPQHF. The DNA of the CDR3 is TGCGCCAGCAGCTTGAGTGGCAGGCCCCAGCCCCAGCATTTT.

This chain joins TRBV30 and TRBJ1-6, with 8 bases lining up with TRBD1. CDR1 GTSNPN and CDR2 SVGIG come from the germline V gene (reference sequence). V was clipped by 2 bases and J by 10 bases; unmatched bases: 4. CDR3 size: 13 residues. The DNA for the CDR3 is TGTGCCTGGAGTCCAGGGGGCGGGTCACCCCTCCACTTT. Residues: CAWSPGGGSPLHF.

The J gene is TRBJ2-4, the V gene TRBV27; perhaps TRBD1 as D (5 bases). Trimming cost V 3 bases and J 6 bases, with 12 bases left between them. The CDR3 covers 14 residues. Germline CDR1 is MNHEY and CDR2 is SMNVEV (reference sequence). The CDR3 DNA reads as TGTGCCAGCAGTTTGAAGGGGTTTGCAAACATTCAGTACTTC. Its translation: CASSLKGFANIQYF.

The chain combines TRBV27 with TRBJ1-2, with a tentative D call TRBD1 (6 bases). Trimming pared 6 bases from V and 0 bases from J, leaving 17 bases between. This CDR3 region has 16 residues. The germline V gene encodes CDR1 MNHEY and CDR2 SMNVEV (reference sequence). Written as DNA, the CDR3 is TGTGCCAGCAGAGGGGGGAGGGACCCTTCTAACTATGGCTACACCTTC. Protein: CASRGGRDPSNYGYTF.

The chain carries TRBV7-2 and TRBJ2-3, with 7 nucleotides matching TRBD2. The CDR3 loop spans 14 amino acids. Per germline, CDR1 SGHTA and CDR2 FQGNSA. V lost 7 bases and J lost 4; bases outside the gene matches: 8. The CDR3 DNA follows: TGTGCCAGCACCCCGGGGGGTACACCAGATACGCAGTATTTT. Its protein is CASTPGGTPDTQYF.

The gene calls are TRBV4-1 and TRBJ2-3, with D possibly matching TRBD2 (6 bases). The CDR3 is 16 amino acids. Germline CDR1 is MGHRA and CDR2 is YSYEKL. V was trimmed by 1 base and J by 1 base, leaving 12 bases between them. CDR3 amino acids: CASSQGGVFGTDTQYF. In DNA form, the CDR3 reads TGCGCCAGCAGCCAAGGGGGGGTTTTTGGCACAGATACGCAGTATTTT.

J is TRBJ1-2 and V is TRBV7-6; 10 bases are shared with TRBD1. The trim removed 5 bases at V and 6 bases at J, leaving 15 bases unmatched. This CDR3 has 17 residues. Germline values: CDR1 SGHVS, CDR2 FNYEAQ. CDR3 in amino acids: CASSAATGGAGWNGYTF. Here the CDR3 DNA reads TGTGCCAGCAGCGCGGCGACAGGGGGCGCTGGTTGGAATGGCTACACCTTC.

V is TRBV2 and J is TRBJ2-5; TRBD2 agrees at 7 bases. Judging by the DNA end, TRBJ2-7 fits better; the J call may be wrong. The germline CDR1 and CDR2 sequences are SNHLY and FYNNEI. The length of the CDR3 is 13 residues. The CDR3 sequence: CASSDGGRGEQYF. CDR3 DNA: TGTGCCAGCAGTGACGGGGGGAGAGGCGAGCAGTACTTC.